A single sample gave rise to the 20 T cell receptor beta chains below, sequenced in a study of radiation and T cells in renal cell carcinoma. Sequencing was performed with immunoSEQ multiplex PCR; in TCRdb, only in-frame clones are kept and a portion is missing. The sample includes approximately 120,000 clones, roughly 80% of them seen just once. As to time point: baseline pretreatment blood. Stated treatment: 15 Gy SBRT to primary tumor, nephrectomy 4 weeks later. The sequencing here drew on blood, taken from a patient whose treatment included radiotherapy and nephrectomy. The origin of the receptors is a woman aged 55-69 years with renal cell carcinoma.

This clone was counted only a few times. The J gene is TRBJ1-1, the V gene TRBV2, with a weak D call TRBD1 (6 bases). Trimming pared 5 bases from V and 1 base from J, leaving 11 bases between. The CDR3 is made up of 14 amino acids. The V gene's germline CDR1 is SNHLY and CDR2 FYNNEI. The CDR3 spells CASSNPGQNTEAFF. CDR3 nucleotide sequence: TGTGCCAGCAGTAACCCGGGACAGAACACTGAAGCTTTCTTT.

The chain uses TRBV23-1 and TRBJ2-6, with D perhaps matching TRBD2 (7 bases). TRBV23-1 is reported as an ORF; its role is uncertain. V was trimmed by 1 base and J by 19 bases, leaving 17 bases between them. CDR3 length: 13 residues. Here the CDR3 reads CASSQYGGPDFTF. CDR3 nucleotide sequence: TGCGCCAGCAGTCAATACGGGGGGCCGGACTTCACTTTC.

The rearrangement links TRBV27 to TRBJ1-5; 7 nucleotides agree with TRBD1. The CDR3 sequence is 17 residues long. From germline, CDR1 is MNHEY and CDR2 SMNVEV (reference sequence). V lost 5 bases, J lost 4 bases, and 14 bases stayed unmatched. The CDR3 region is CASSPLPGQRINQPQHF. DNA of the CDR3: TGTGCCAGCAGTCCCCTCCCGGGACAGAGAATTAATCAGCCCCAGCATTTT.

V gene TRBV18 combines with J gene TRBJ2-5, with 7 bases fitting TRBD1. The germline gives CDR1 KGHSH, CDR2 LQKENI. The CDR3 sequence is 14 residues long. Losses at the gene ends were 3 bases for V and 2 bases for J; bases not matched to a gene: 3. This CDR3 is CASSPETGQETQYF. The CDR3 bases are TGTGCCAGCTCACCCGAGACAGGGCAAGAGACCCAGTACTTC.

In nucleotides, the CDR3 is TGTGCCAGCAGGGACTCGGGGCTGGGGGAAAAACTGTTTTTT. Translating it yields CASRDSGLGEKLFF. The chain combines TRBV6-5 with TRBJ1-4; possibly TRBD1 for D (5 bases). The length of the CDR3 is 14 residues. The germline V and J ends were trimmed by 6 bases and 8 bases, with 16 bases remaining between them. Germline values: CDR1 MNHEY, CDR2 SVGAGI.

This rearrangement joins TRBV19 to TRBJ2-1, with TRBD1 matching over 7 bases. Germline loops: CDR1 LNHDA, CDR2 SQIVND (reference sequence). The CDR3 runs to 16 residues. V was clipped by 1 base and J by 0 bases; unmatched bases: 3. Here the CDR3 reads CASSIVSGGSYNEQFF. For the CDR3, the DNA is TGTGCCAGTAGTATAGTTTCAGGGGGCTCCTACAATGAGCAGTTCTTC.

The chain employs TRBV4-1 and TRBJ2-3, with D possibly TRBD1 on 7 matching bases. With 2 bases removed from V and 3 bases from J, the gap between germline ends came to 9 bases. CDR3 length: 14 amino acids. Germline V gene data show CDR1 as MGHRA and CDR2 as YSYEKL. CDR3 in DNA: TGCGCCAGCAGCCAACAGGGGGGAACAGATACGCAGTATTTT. The encoded protein is CASSQQGGTDTQYF.

This chain joins TRBV7-9 and TRBJ2-7; D is ambiguous. The length of the CDR3 is 15 residues. The germline V gene encodes CDR1 SEHNR and CDR2 FQNEAQ (reference sequence). V lost 5 bases and J lost 3, with 17 bases in between. The CDR3 here is CASSKTSSILYEQYF. In nucleotides, the CDR3 is TGTGCCAGCAGCAAGACATCATCAATCCTCTACGAGCAGTACTTC.

CDR3 sequence: CASSLGGGPEAFF. The CDR3 coding sequence is TGTGCCAGCAGCTTAGGTGGGGGCCCTGAAGCTTTCTTT. The V gene is TRBV7-9, the J gene TRBJ1-1; D might be TRBD1 (6 bases). V was pared by 1 base and J by 6 bases, with 9 bases between. The CDR3 contains 13 residues. Per germline, CDR1 SEHNR and CDR2 FQNEAQ (reference sequence).

This rearrangement joins TRBV2 to TRBJ1-2, with TRBD1 matching 10 bases. Per the germline V gene, CDR1 is SNHLY and CDR2 is FYNNEI. The V and J ends lost 8 bases and 8 bases, in that order; junction bases with no gene match: 8. CDR3 length: 13 residues. CDR3 protein: CASRDRGRDGYTF. DNA for the CDR3: TGTGCCAGCCGGGACAGGGGACGGGACGGCTACACCTTC.

The chain recombines TRBV27 with TRBJ2-7, with TRBD2 matching over 12 bases. The trim removed 6 bases at V and 6 bases at J, leaving 12 bases unmatched. The germline gives CDR1 MNHEY, CDR2 SMNVEV (reference sequence). The CDR3 runs 16 residues. The CDR3 DNA is TGTGCCAGCAGGCGGAGTTGGGGACTAGCGGGCAGCGAGCAGTACTTC. Its translation: CASRRSWGLAGSEQYF.

This chain links TRBV19 with TRBJ2-1, with a tentative D call TRBD1 (6 bases). CDR3 length equals 16 residues. Germline V gene data show CDR1 as LNHDA and CDR2 as SQIVND (reference sequence). Trimming stripped 6 bases from V and 3 bases from J, with 18 bases between. The CDR3 nucleotides are TGTGCCAGTAGCTTGGGTCTTACAGGGAGCTACAATGAGCAGTTCTTC. Translation gives CASSLGLTGSYNEQFF.

The chain carries TRBV11-3 and TRBJ2-7; 8 nucleotides match TRBD1. Germline V CDR1 and CDR2: SGHNT, YENEEA. The CDR3 length is 15 residues. Germline trimming cut 0 bases from V and 3 bases from J; bases unmatched to any gene: 4. The CDR3: CASSLEAGQGYEQYF. In nucleotides, the CDR3 is TGTGCCAGCAGCTTAGAAGCAGGACAGGGCTACGAGCAGTACTTC.

A remark on this clone: Other DNA sequences from this sample encode an identical CDR3 as well. The J gene is TRBJ2-3, the V gene TRBV9, with a tentative D call TRBD1 (5 bases). Germline CDR1 is SGDLS and CDR2 is YYNGEE. This CDR3 region has 13 residues. With 2 bases removed from V and 3 bases from J, the gap between germline ends came to 7 bases. The DNA of the CDR3 is TGTGCCAGCAGCGTTCAGGGTACAGATACGCAGTATTTT. It is translated as CASSVQGTDTQYF.

This clone was seen only once. The gene calls are TRBV19 and TRBJ1-5, with D perhaps TRBD1 (6 bases). This CDR3 has 15 amino acids. Germline CDR1 LNHDA, CDR2 SQIVND (reference sequence). Between the trimmed V and J ends, which lost 4 bases and 0 bases, there was a span of 10 bases. As DNA, the CDR3 is TGTGCCAGTAGTACCGACAGGAGTAGCAATCAGCCCCAGCATTTT. It yields the protein CASSTDRSSNQPQHF.

The rearrangement links TRBV2 to TRBJ2-3; 7 positions agree with TRBD2. Trimming removed 5 bases from V and 0 bases from J; junction bases left unmatched: 5. Germline lookup yields CDR1 SNHLY and CDR2 FYNNEI. This CDR3 has 15 residues. The CDR3 spells CASSRTRASTDTQYF. The CDR3 DNA sequence: TGTGCCAGCAGTAGGACTAGGGCTAGCACAGATACGCAGTATTTT.

Only one count was recorded for this clone. V is TRBV28 and J is TRBJ1-1, with TRBD1 matching over 7 bases. The CDR3 is 13 amino acids. Germline CDR1 and CDR2: MDHEN and SYDVKM. V was clipped by 5 bases and J by 12 bases; unmatched bases: 12. The CDR3 loop reads CASSLNVQGKTFF. CDR3 DNA: TGTGCCAGCAGTCTAAACGTACAGGGGAAAACTTTCTTT.

This clone showed up just a few times. This chain uses TRBV2 with TRBJ2-7; D tentatively fits TRBD1 or TRBD2 (5 bases each). The CDR3 covers 12 residues. Germline assignment: CDR1 SNHLY and CDR2 FYNNEI. The CDR3: CAGTANSYEQYF. DNA of the CDR3: TGTGCTGGGACCGCCAACTCCTACGAGCAGTACTTC.

The chain is built from TRBV21-1 and TRBJ1-2; no DNA check was done on the table's D call, TRBD1. TRBV21-1 has pseudogene status. The CDR3 is 16 residues long. The CDR3 region is CASSKEGYRGGYGYTF. The CDR3 region has the DNA TGTGCCAGCAGCAAAGAAGGCTACAGGGGTGGCTATGGCTACACCTTC.

In this sample, this clone turned up once. The rearrangement uses TRBV5-6 and TRBJ1-1; 8 bases line up with TRBD1. Germline V gene sequence: CDR1 SGHDT, CDR2 YYEEEE. The CDR3 has 15 residues. Losses at the gene ends were 4 bases for V and 4 bases for J; bases not matched to a gene: 9. The CDR3 DNA is TGTGCCAGCAGCCTAAACCCGACAGGGGCCACTGAAGCTTTCTTT. Protein: CASSLNPTGATEAFF. The entire variable domain, with the rest obtained from reference TRBV5-6 and TRBJ1-1, is as follows: DAGVTQSPTHLIKTRGQQVTLRCSPKSGHDTVSWYQQALGQGPQFIFQYYEEEERQRGNFPDRFSGHQFPNYSSELNVNALLLGDSALYLCASSLNPTGATEAFFGQGTRLTVV.